Sequencing of this TCR beta chain was carried out in a study of blood T cell repertoires in COVID-19. Study information: Italy, Spain and the United States were the sources of the convalescent and acute COVID-19 samples.

How the authors handled the data: Estimation of nucleated cell counts relied on the amplification of reference gene primers. Generated by immunoSEQ multiplex PCR, the TCRdb table keeps only in-frame clones and is missing some. V, J and clone size were drawn from that table, and D and trimming were deduced from the DNA. The sample yields under 80,000 clones, 65% to 90% seen once. Trimming took off 1 base at V and 0 bases at J, with 10 bases between the two ends. Germline-derived CDR1 and CDR2 are LNHDA and SQIVND (reference sequence). This CDR3 region has 15 residues. The clonotype was recovered from a man older than 75 with acute or convalescent COVID-19. The chain employs TRBV19 and TRBJ2-7; TRBD1 might be the D (6 bases). Sequences were obtained from peripheral blood. The CDR3: CASSIAGALSYEQYF. The CDR3 DNA is TGTGCCAGTAGTATAGCAGGGGCACTCTCCTACGAGCAGTACTTC. Based on the CDR3 plus reference TRBV19 and TRBJ2-7, the full variable domain is DGGITQSPKYLFRKEGQNVTLSCEQNLNHDAMYWYRQDPGQGLRLIYYSQIVNDFQKGDIAEGYSVSREKKESFPLTVTSAQKNPTAFYLCASSIAGALSYEQYFGPGTRLTVT.